This T cell receptor beta chain was sequenced during a study of immune cell composition in non-small cell lung cancer listed by TCRdb under 2017. The study in broad terms: Histologic subtype, mostly lung adenocarcinoma or squamous cell carcinoma, was determined with H&E together with p63, CK5, Napsin A and TTF-1 immunohistochemistry. Supplementary cohort #1 consisted of approximately 9 lung adenocarcinoma cases with paired tumour/lung TCR-beta sequencing and with TIL populations generated to assess tumour reactivity. TCR-beta sequencing (Adaptive Biotechnologies) was performed on 34 paired NSCLC tumour and non-adjacent lung specimens plus 26 tumour-only specimens. A few tumour specimens with TCR-beta data were of rare histological subtypes and were excluded from the subtype comparisons.

The paper's findings and limits, for the study overall: Across ten or so adenocarcinoma cases, the maximal tumour-associated clone frequency showed a strong correlation with TIL tumour reactivity, but overall clonality showed no such correlation. No significant correlation was found between smoking pack-years and tumour TCR-beta clonality. Compared with lung adenocarcinoma tumours, lung squamous cell carcinoma showed significantly higher Top 10 clone scores and productive clonality. Tumour-associated clones >0.5% occurred in nearly half of NSCLC cases: about 30% of adenocarcinomas versus roughly 68% of squamous carcinomas. The reactivity cohort included only 9 to 10 cases, and whether tumour-reactive clones share sequences with the dominant in vivo tumour-associated clones was not shown.

TCR-beta CDR3 regions were amplified from genomic DNA by a two-step multiplex PCR, with the second step adding Illumina-compatible adaptors. TCR-beta immunosequencing was performed on an Illumina platform as a commercial immunoSEQ service. The study's processing was this. Repertoires were summarised by productive clonality and by Top 10 Clones, defined as the percentage of T-cell templates derived from the ten most frequent sequences. Values of productive clonality ranged from 0 to 1, with a monoclonal population indicated by a value of 1. Tumour-associated clones, identified using log10 scatter plots, were defined as sequences that made up at least 0.1% of tumour T-cell templates and were not found in the matched non-adjacent lung. Two-group comparisons used Student's t-tests, stages used ANOVA, and relationships used linear regression, analysed in GraphPad Prism7 and R. The source is immuneACCESS, and TCRdb retained only in-frame sequences with V and J called. Part of the clones is not carried over; for the studies checked, unresolved V genes explain less than half of this, and the remainder is unexplained. The DNA was the basis for D and trimming; V, J and clone size are from that table. The sample table holds around 1,100 clones, of which 69% were seen once. The ten largest clones take up roughly 71% of the sample.

Genomic DNA was extracted with the QIAamp DNA kit from frozen aliquots of unsorted single-cell suspensions. The tumour samples consisted of surgically resected non-small cell lung cancer tissue. Tissues arrived within 2 hours after resection and were immediately processed into single-cell suspensions. Tissue was mechanically dissociated and enzymatically digested with DNase I, collagenase I and hyaluronidase for approximately 30 minutes at 37 °C, then filtered and RBC-lysed. The cysteine opens and the phenylalanine closes a CDR3 of 14 amino acids. Kept here is only the CDR3 DNA, which spans 42 bases and is read in frame from base 1. CDR1 and CDR2, per the germline V gene (reference sequence), are LNHDA and SQIVND. The germline V end is reduced by 6 bases and the J end by 5 bases; junction bases left unmatched: 5. This clone was seen a few times. Its antigen remains unidentified. No quality values exist for individual bases; no much larger clone is one base distant.

This sequence uses TRBV19 and TRBJ2-5, and 11 bases in between align with TRBD2. The sequence derives from a human donor with non-small cell lung cancer. Sequenced: lung tumor tissue. CDR3 region: CASRLAGGGETQYF. The DNA is as follows: TGTGCCAGTAGGCTAGCGGGAGGCGGGGAGACCCAGTACTTC.